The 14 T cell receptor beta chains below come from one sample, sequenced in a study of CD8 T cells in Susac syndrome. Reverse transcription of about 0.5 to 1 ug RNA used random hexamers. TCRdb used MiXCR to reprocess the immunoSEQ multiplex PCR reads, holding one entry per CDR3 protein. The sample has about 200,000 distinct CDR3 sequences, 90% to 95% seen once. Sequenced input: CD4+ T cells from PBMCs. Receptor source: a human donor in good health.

The CDR3 here is CASSQEGSYNSPLHF. The CDR3 bases are TGTGCCAGCAGCCAAGAGGGTTCCTATAATTCACCCCTCCACTTT. V gene TRBV3-1 combines with J gene TRBJ1-6; D not resolved. Trimming took 0 bases from V and 1 from J, leaving 4 bases between them. Germline assignment: CDR1 LGHDT and CDR2 YNNKEL (reference sequence). CDR3 length: 15 amino acids.

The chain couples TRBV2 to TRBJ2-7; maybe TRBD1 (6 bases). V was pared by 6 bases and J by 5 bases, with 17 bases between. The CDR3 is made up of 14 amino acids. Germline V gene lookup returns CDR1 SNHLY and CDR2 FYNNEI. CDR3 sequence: CASRWRQVDDEQYV. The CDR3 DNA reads TGTGCCAGCAGATGGCGACAGGTCGACGACGAGCAGTACGTC.

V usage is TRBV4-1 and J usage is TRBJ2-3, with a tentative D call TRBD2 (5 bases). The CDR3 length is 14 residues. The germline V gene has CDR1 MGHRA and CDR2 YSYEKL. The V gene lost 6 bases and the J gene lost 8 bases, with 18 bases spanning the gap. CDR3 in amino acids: CASSDIASPGTQYF. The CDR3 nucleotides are TGCGCCAGCAGTGATATAGCGTCCCCGGGTACGCAGTATTTT.

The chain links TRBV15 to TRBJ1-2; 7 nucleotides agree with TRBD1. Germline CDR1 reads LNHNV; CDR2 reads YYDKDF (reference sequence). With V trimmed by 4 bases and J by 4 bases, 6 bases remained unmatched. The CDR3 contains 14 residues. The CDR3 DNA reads TGTGCCACCAGCACCTATACAGGGGTCTATGGCTACACCTTC. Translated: CATSTYTGVYGYTF.

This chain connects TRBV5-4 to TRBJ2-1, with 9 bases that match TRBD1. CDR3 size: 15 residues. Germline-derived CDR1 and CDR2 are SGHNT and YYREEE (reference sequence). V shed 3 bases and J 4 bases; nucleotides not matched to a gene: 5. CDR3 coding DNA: TGTGCCAGCAGCTCCCCGGGACAGGGATACAATGAGCAGTTCTTC. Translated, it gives CASSSPGQGYNEQFF.

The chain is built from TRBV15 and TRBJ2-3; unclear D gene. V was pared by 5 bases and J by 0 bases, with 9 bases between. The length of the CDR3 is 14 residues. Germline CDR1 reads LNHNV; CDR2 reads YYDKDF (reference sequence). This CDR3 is CATSPSRSTDTQYF. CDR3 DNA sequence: TGTGCCACCAGCCCCTCCCGAAGCACAGATACGCAGTATTTT. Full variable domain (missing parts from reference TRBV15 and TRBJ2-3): DAMVIQNPRYQVTQFGKPVTLSCSQTLNHNVMYWYQQKSSQAPKLLFHYYDKDFNNEADTPDNFQSRRPNTSFCFLDIRSPGLGDTAMYLCATSPSRSTDTQYFGPGTRLTVL.

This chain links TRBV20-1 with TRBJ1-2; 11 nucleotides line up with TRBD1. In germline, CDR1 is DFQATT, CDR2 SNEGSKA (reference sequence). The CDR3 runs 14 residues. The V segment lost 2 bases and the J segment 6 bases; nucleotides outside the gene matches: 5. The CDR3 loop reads CSARQDRGLNGYTF. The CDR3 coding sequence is TGCAGTGCTAGACAGGACAGGGGGCTGAATGGCTACACCTTC.

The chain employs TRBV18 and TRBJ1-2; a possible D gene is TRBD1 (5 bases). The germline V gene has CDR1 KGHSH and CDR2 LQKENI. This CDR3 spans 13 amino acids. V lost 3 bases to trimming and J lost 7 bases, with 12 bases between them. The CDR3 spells CASSPSREGGYTF. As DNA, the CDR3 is TGTGCCAGCTCACCGTCCAGGGAAGGTGGCTACACCTTC.

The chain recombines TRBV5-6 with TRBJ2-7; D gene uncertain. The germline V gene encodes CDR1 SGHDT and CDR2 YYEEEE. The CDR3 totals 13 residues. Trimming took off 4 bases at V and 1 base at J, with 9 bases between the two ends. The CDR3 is CASSQRSSYEQYV. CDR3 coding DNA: TGTGCCAGCAGCCAGAGGTCGTCCTACGAGCAGTACGTC.

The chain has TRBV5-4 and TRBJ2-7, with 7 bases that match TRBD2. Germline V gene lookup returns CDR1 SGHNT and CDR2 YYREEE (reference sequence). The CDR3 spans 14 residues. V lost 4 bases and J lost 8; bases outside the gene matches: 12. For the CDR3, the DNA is TGTGCCAGCAGCCAGAGACTAGCCTCGCCGAAGCAGTACTTC. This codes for CASSQRLASPKQYF.

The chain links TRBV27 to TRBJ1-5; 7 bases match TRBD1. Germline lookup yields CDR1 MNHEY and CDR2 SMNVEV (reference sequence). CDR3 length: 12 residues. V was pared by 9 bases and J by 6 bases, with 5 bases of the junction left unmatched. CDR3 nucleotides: TGTGCCAGTGGGGACAGAGGTCAGCCCCAGCATTTT. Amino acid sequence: CASGDRGQPQHF.

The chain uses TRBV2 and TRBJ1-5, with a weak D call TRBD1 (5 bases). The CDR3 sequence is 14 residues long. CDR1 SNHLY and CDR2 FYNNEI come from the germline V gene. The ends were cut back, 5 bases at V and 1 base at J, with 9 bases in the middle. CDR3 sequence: CASSFPGSNQPQHF. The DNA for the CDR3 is TGTGCCAGCAGTTTTCCAGGGAGCAATCAGCCCCAGCATTTT.

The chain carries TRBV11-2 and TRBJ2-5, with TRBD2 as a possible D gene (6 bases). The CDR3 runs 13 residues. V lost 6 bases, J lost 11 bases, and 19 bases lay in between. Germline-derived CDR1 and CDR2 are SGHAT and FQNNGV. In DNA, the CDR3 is TGTGCCAGCAGTTACGCCGCCCGGGGGATTCAGTACTTC. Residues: CASSYAARGIQYF.

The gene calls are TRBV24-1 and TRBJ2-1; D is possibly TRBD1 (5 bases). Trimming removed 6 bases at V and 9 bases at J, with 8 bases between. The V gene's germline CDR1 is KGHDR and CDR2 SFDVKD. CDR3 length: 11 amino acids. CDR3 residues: CATSSGFEQFF. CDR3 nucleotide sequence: TGTGCCACCAGTTCAGGGTTTGAGCAGTTCTTC.